This TCR beta chain was sequenced during a study of T cell responses to AZD1222 COVID-19 vaccine. Overall study results and limits: Mostly white British, mostly female donors; authors suggested clonal diversity may be underestimated.

V lost 0 bases and J 8 bases, leaving 5 bases between the germline ends. The germline V gene has CDR1 SGHAT and CDR2 FQNNGV. The CDR3 is 12 residues long. A word on this clone: Its antigen is as yet unknown.

Profiled with immunoSEQ multiplex PCR; TCRdb holds only in-frame clones, not every one. Found here are around 130,000 clones, about 93% of them singletons; the top ten hold about 5%. The origin of this receptor is an adult in good health. This sequence joins TRBV11-2 and TRBJ2-1; no clear D. The material was peripheral blood, obtained on day 0 of AZD1222 vaccination. The CDR3 DNA reads as TGTGCCAGCAGCTTAGAGGGTGATGAGCAGTTCTTC. Its translation: CASSLEGDEQFF.